Below, 15 T cell receptor beta chains from the same sample are listed, as sequenced in a study of blood T cell repertoires in COVID-19. TCRdb's table, derived via immunoSEQ multiplex PCR, lists solely in-frame clones and lacks some. Of around 120,000 clones in the sample, approximately 90% were seen once. Sequencing was performed on peripheral blood. The receptors come from a human donor in a cohort sampled during active COVID-19.

The rearrangement uses TRBV19 and TRBJ2-7, with 11 nucleotides matching TRBD1. This CDR3 has 13 amino acids. J was trimmed by 2 bases and V by 9 bases; bases with no gene match: 3. Per germline, CDR1 LNHDA and CDR2 SQIVND (reference sequence). The CDR3 DNA reads as TGTGCCAGCCAGGGACAGGGGGCCTACGAGCAGTACTTC. Amino acid sequence: CASQGQGAYEQYF.

This clone was seen a handful of times. The chain employs TRBV7-9 and TRBJ2-7; no firm D call. The V and J ends lost 9 bases and 2 bases respectively, with 14 bases between them. The CDR3 extends over 13 amino acids. Germline V lookup: CDR1 SEHNR, CDR2 FQNEAQ (reference sequence). In DNA form, the CDR3 reads TGTGCCAGTGCCCGCTACCCGACCTACGAGCAGTACTTC. Its translation: CASARYPTYEQYF.

The chain is built from TRBV1 and TRBJ2-7; the table's TRBD1 call for D was not verified on the DNA. TRBV1 is labeled a pseudogene. This CDR3 is 13 amino acids long. DNA for the CDR3: TGCACCAGCAGCCAAGATGCAGGATACGAGCAGTACTTC. Amino acid sequence: CTSSQDAGYEQYF.

This clone appeared once. CDR3 DNA: TGTGCCAGCAGCGGGGAGCGGGGGGCTCGCACAGATACGCAGTATTTT. Translating gives CASSGERGARTDTQYF. V usage is TRBV11-2 and J usage is TRBJ2-3, with 9 bases aligning to TRBD2. There are 16 residues in the CDR3. V shed 5 bases and J 1 base; nucleotides not matched to a gene: 7. Germline CDR1 reads SGHAT; CDR2 reads FQNNGV.

This rearrangement joins TRBV6-5 to TRBJ1-1; no definite D call. The germline V and J ends were trimmed by 2 bases and 1 base, with 14 bases remaining between them. CDR1 MNHEY and CDR2 SVGAGI come from the germline V gene. The CDR3 is 16 amino acids. The CDR3 reads CASSYRSSGANTEAFF. CDR3 sequence (DNA): TGTGCCAGCAGTTACAGATCCTCAGGCGCGAACACTGAAGCTTTCTTT.

This clone has only a few counts. Its ends do not fully match the called genes, so a read error is possible. The gene calls are TRBV7-7 and TRBJ1-3; 8 positions match TRBD1. Germline V gives CDR1 SSHAT, CDR2 FNYEAQ (reference sequence). The CDR3 spans 15 residues. The CDR3 DNA is TGTGCTAGCAGCCTCGGACAGGGCTCTGGAAACACCATATATTTT. Protein: CASSLGQGSGNTIYF.

V is TRBV4-1 and J is TRBJ2-4; TRBD2 agrees at 14 bases. The CDR3 is 17 amino acids. V lost 0 bases and J lost 6; bases outside the gene matches: 4. From germline, CDR1 is MGHRA and CDR2 YSYEKL. This CDR3 is CASSQDGLAGGGNIQYF. CDR3 nucleotide sequence: TGCGCCAGCAGCCAAGATGGACTAGCGGGGGGAGGAAACATTCAGTACTTC.

The genes are TRBV24-1 and TRBJ2-2, with TRBD2 matching over 7 bases. J lost 4 bases, V lost 5 bases, and 9 bases had no gene match. Germline V gene sequence: CDR1 KGHDR, CDR2 SFDVKD. This CDR3 has 16 amino acids. The CDR3 loop reads CATSGRGGRGTGELFF. Here the CDR3 DNA reads TGTGCCACCAGTGGACGTGGAGGGAGGGGCACCGGGGAGCTGTTTTTT.

V gene TRBV19 combines with J gene TRBJ2-6; 7 bases agree with TRBD1. The CDR3 totals 16 residues. V was pared by 8 bases and J by 0 bases, with 7 bases of the junction left unmatched. Looked up from germline, CDR1 is LNHDA and CDR2 is SQIVND (reference sequence). The CDR3 loop reads CASSQGVISGANVLTF. CDR3 DNA sequence: TGTGCCAGTTCCCAGGGGGTTATCTCTGGGGCCAACGTCCTGACTTTC.

The chain carries TRBV9 and TRBJ1-6; 9 bases are shared with TRBD1. V lost 3 bases, J lost 9 bases, and 10 bases stayed unmatched. The length of the CDR3 is 16 residues. CDR1 is SGDLS, CDR2 YYNGEE, per germline. CDR3 nucleotide sequence: TGTGCCAGCAGCGCGGACAGGGGAGACGGTAGTTCACCCCTCCACTTT. It translates to CASSADRGDGSSPLHF.

The gene calls are TRBV3-1 (or the pseudogene TRBV3-2) and TRBJ2-7; 10 nucleotides agree with TRBD2. CDR3 length: 16 residues. V was pared by 3 bases and J by 6 bases, with 11 bases of the junction left unmatched. Looked up from germline, CDR1 is LGHDT and CDR2 is YNNKEL (reference sequence). CDR3 protein: CASSHDWASGSSEQYF. CDR3 coding DNA: TGTGCCAGCAGCCATGACTGGGCTAGCGGGAGTTCCGAGCAGTACTTC.

V and J are TRBV9 and TRBJ1-6, with D perhaps matching TRBD1 (5 bases). The CDR3 extends over 15 amino acids. With 2 bases removed from V and 5 bases from J, the gap between germline ends came to 11 bases. CDR1 and CDR2 from the germline V gene are SGDLS and YYNGEE. CDR3 nucleotides: TGTGCCAGCAGCGTTCGGGGGAGTGATAATTCACCCCTCCACTTT. This gives the protein CASSVRGSDNSPLHF.

V usage is TRBV7-8 and J usage is TRBJ1-6; D remains ambiguous. From germline, CDR1 is SGHVS and CDR2 FQNEAQ. This CDR3 has 13 amino acids. V lost 2 bases and J lost 7, with 6 bases in between. The CDR3 loop is CASSLHENSPLHF. The CDR3 DNA reads TGTGCCAGCAGCTTACACGAGAATTCACCCCTCCACTTT.

V usage is TRBV29-1 and J usage is TRBJ2-5; 7 bases are a match to TRBD1. CDR3 size: 12 residues. Germline V gene lookup returns CDR1 SQVTM and CDR2 ANQGSEA. J was trimmed by 4 bases and V by 7 bases; bases with no gene match: 6. The CDR3 sequence: CSARQGAETQYF. CDR3 in DNA: TGCAGCGCCCGACAGGGAGCAGAGACCCAGTACTTC.

The rearrangement links TRBV28 to TRBJ2-7; tentative D call: TRBD1 (5 bases). V lost 6 bases and J lost 0, with 12 bases in between. CDR1 is MDHEN, CDR2 SYDVKM, per germline. The CDR3 consists of 14 residues. DNA of the CDR3: TGTGCCAGCAGCCGCAGGGCAAGCTCCTACGAGCAGTACTTC. This translates into CASSRRASSYEQYF.